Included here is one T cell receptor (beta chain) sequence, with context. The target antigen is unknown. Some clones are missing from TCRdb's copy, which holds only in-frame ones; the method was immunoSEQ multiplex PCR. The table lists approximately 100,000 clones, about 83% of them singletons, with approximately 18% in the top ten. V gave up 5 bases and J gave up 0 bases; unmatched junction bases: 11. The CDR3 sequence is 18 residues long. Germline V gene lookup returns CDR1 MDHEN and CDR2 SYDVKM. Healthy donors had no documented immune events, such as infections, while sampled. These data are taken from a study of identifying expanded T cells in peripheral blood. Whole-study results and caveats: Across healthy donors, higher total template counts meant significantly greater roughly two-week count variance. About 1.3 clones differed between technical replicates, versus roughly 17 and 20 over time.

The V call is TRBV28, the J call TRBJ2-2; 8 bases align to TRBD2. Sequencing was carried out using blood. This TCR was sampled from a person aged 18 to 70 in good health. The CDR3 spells CASSPLGSGITNTGELFF. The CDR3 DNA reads TGTGCCAGCAGTCCCCTGGGTAGCGGGATTACGAACACCGGGGAGCTGTTTTTT.